This T cell receptor beta chain derives from a study of T cell repertoires in cytomegalovirus infection. Study overall: Evidence of both CMV infection and a matching HLA type came from public TCR beta signatures. Study-level points and caveats: In two of eight donors, the top clonotype was HLA-C-restricted CMV-specific. Carriage of CMV together with the relevant HLA was identifiable through cumulative public TCR beta family frequency.

This clonotype was found a few times. Its target is unknown. TCRdb reprocessed the reads with MiXCR, giving one entry per CDR3 protein. The sample contains roughly 760,000 distinct CDR3 sequences, about a third of which appear only once. This CDR3 is built from 14 residues. Germline lookup yields CDR1 MGHRA and CDR2 YSYEKL. Losses at the gene ends were 3 bases for V and 4 bases for J; bases not matched to a gene: 4. This rearrangement joins TRBV4-1 to TRBJ2-7, with 9 bases lining up with TRBD2. The sequenced material came from PBMCs. This sequence originates from a human donor in good health (CMV status not recorded). Some clones in this sample may be carry-over from other donors' samples. CDR3 nucleotides: TGCGCCAGCAGCCACTTAAGCGGGGGGTACGAGCAGTACTTC. Translated: CASSHLSGGYEQYF.